This T cell receptor (beta chain) stems from a study of blood T cell repertoires in COVID-19. The count of this clone is one. The participants were between about 18 and 90 years old and came from fewer than 25 US areas. In the original processing: From reference gene primer amplification, estimates of nucleated cell counts were derived. Using immunoSEQ multiplex PCR, the repertoire was profiled, and TCRdb retains in-frame clones only, with some absent. The V and J calls and the clone size are those of that table, but D and trimming were determined from the DNA. The sample carries hundreds of thousands of clones, approximately 90% recorded once. This clonotype originated in a woman in her 50s who had recovered from COVID-19. What was sequenced was PBMCs or T cells enriched from blood (not recorded which).

CDR3 coding DNA: TGTGCCAGCAAAAAGGACAGTTCTAACTATGGCTACACCTTC. Its translation is CASKKDSSNYGYTF. This chain connects TRBV6-6 to TRBJ1-2; D might be TRBD1 (6 bases). The CDR3 has 14 amino acids. V lost 7 bases and J 0 bases, leaving 12 bases between the germline ends. Germline V gene sequence: CDR1 MNHNY, CDR2 SVGAGI (reference sequence).